This T cell receptor (beta chain) came from a study of cytomegalovirus exposure and HLA in healthy donors. Study conclusions and caveats: When analyzed later, a missense DCLRE1C variant was found to be linked to TCR beta V- and J-gene trimming. HLA alleles were associated with some 16,000 TCR beta sequences in a later analysis at 0.05 false discovery rate.

Use of 60 Vbeta and 13 Jbeta primers characterized the PCR. In the source study's methods: Around 10 million of the approximately 80 million unique TCR beta chains counted in a later analysis were shared. Assay: immunoSEQ multiplex PCR; the TCRdb copy retains only in-frame clones and omits some. D and trimming come from the DNA, and the V and J calls and clone size come from that table. There are about 130,000 clones in the sample; roughly 79% occur only once, and about 1.8% lies in the top ten. This clone came up a few times. Its specificity is not known. Sequenced: PBMCs. This clonotype was obtained from a woman aged 35 to 49 in good health and CMV-seronegative.

DNA for the CDR3: TGTGCCAGCAGCCCAACGCCTACTATCACCTACGAGCAGTACTTC. Translated, it gives CASSPTPTITYEQYF. J is TRBJ2-7 and V is TRBV4-2; D gene ambiguous. V was trimmed by 4 bases and J by 2 bases, leaving 15 bases between them. CDR1 is LGHNA and CDR2 is YNFKEQ in the germline V gene. This CDR3 has 15 amino acids.